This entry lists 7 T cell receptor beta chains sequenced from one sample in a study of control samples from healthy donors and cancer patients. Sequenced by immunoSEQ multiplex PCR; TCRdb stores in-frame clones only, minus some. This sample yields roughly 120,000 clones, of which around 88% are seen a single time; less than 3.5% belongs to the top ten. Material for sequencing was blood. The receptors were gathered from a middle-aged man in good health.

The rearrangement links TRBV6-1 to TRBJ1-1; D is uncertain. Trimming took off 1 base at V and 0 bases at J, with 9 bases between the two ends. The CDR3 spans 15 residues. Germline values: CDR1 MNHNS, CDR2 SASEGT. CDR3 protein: CASSEVSAMNTEAFF. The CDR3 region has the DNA TGTGCCAGCAGTGAAGTTTCGGCAATGAACACTGAAGCTTTCTTT.

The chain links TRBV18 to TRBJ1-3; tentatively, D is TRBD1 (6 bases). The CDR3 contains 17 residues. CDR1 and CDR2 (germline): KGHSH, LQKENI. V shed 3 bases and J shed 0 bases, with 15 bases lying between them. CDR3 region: CASSPRQVMDSGNTIYF. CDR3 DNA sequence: TGTGCCAGCTCACCTAGACAGGTCATGGACTCTGGAAACACCATATATTTT.

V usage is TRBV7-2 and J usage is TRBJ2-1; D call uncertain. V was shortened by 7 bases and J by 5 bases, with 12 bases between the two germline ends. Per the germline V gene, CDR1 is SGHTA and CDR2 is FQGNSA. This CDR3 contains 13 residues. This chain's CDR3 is CASNPRTNNEQFF. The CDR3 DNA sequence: TGTGCCAGCAACCCGCGCACCAACAATGAGCAGTTCTTC.

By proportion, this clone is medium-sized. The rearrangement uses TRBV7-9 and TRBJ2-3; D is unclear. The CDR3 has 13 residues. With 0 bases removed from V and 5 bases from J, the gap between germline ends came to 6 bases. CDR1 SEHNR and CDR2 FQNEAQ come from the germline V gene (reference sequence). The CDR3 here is CASSLAQEDTQYF. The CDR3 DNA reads TGTGCCAGCAGCTTAGCTCAGGAAGATACGCAGTATTTT.

CDR3 protein: CASSEIRVEAFF. For the CDR3, the DNA is TGTGCCAGCAGTGAAATAAGAGTTGAAGCTTTCTTT. The gene calls are TRBV2 and TRBJ1-1, with D hard to call. The CDR3 spans 12 residues. Germline CDR1 reads SNHLY; CDR2 reads FYNNEI. V was trimmed by 2 bases and J by 7 bases, leaving 8 bases between them.

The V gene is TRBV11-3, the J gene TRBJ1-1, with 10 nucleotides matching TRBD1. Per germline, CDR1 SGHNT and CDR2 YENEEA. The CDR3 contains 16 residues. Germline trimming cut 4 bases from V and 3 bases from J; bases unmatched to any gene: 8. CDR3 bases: TGTGCCAGCAGCTCGAACTCCGGGACAGGGGACACTGAAGCTTTCTTT. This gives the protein CASSSNSGTGDTEAFF. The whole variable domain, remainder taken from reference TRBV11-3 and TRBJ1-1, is EAGVVQSPRYKIIEKKQPVAFWCNPISGHNTLYWYLQNLGQGPELLIRYENEEAVDDSQLPKDRFSAERLKGVDSTLKIQPAELGDSAVYLCASSSNSGTGDTEAFFGQGTRLTVV.

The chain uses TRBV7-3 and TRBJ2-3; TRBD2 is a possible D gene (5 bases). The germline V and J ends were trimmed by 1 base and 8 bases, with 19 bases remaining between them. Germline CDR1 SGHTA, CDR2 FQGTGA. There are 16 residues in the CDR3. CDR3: CASSLKARIGEGTQYF. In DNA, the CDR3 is TGTGCCAGCAGCTTAAAGGCGAGGATCGGCGAGGGTACGCAGTATTTT. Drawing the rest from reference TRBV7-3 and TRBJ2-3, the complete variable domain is GAGVSQTPSNKVTEKGKYVELRCDPISGHTALYWYRQSLGQGPEFLIYFQGTGAADDSGLPNDRFFAVRPEGSVSTLKIQRTERGDSAVYLCASSLKARIGEGTQYFGPGTRLTVL.